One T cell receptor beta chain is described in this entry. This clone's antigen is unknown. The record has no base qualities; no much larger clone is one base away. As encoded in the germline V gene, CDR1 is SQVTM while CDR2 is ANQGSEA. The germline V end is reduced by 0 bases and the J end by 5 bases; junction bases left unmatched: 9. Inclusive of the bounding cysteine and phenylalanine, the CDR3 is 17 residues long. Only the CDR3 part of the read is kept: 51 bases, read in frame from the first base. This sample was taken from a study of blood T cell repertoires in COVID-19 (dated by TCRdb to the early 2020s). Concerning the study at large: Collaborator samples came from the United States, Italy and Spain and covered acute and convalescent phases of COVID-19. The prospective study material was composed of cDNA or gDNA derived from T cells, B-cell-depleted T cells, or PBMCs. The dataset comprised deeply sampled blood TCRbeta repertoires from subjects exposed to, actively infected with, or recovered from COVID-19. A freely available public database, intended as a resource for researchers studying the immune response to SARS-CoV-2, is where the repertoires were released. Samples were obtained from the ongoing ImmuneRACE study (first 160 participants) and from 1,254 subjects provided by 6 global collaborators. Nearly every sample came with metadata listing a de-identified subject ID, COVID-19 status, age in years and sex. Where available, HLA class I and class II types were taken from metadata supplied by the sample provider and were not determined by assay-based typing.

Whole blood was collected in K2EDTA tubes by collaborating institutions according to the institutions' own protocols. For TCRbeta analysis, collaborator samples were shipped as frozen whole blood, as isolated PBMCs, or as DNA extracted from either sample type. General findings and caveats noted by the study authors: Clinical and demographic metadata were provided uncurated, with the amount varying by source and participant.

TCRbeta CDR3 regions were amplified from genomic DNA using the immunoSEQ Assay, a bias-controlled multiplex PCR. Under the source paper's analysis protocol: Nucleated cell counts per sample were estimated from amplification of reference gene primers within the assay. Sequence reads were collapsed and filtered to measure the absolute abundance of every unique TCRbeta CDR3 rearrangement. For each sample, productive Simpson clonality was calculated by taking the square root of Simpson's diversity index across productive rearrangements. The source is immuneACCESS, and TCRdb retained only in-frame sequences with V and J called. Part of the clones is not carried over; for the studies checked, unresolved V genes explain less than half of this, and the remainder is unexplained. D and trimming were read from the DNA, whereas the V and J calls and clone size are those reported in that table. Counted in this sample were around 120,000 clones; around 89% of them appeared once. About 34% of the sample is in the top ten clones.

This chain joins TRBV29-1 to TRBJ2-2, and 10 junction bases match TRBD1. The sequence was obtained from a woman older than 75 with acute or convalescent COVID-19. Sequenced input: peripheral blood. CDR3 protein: CSVEDRKRDRGTGELFF. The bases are TGCAGCGTTGAAGATCGTAAACGGGACAGGGGTACCGGGGAGCTGTTTTTT.